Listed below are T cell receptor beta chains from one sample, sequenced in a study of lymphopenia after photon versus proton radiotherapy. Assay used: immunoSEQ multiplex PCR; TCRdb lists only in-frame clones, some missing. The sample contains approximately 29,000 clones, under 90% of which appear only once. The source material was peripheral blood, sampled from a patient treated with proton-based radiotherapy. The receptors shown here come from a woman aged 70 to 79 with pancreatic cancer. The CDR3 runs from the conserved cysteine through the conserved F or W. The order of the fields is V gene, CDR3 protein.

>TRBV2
CASHQLAPTGELFF
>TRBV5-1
CASSVQGPRYNEQFF
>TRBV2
CASSGEGGAGRGYTF
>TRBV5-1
CASSARQGTNEQYF
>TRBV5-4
CASSLVTTGNTEAFF
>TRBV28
CASRYGLAGEDTSRRQYF
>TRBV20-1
CSRDRGTEAFF
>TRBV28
CASFQVNTEAFF
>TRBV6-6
CASTEGQGSNQPQHF
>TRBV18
CASSPRGINEQFF
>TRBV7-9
CASSQSTGEGTEAFF
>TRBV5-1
CASSPGTGDGYTF
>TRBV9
CASSPLTATGELFF
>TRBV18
CASSPKDLPSSYEQYF
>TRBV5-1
CASSLGPTGELFF
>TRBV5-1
CASSSEDRGLYEQYF
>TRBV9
CASSVGSGGGKTQYF
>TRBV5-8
CASSLLTESSYNSPLHF
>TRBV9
CASKPESSYEQYF
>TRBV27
CASSFGSGRPDTQYF
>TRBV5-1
CASSLDGVPTYEQYF
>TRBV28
CASSLDSTGRRDTEAFF
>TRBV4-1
CASSQNQGADYEQYF
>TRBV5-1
CASSLAGTGITDTQYF
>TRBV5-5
CATRTDRGTEAFF
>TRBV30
CAWAPGQGQETQYF
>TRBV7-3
CASSSRVAGGSGELFF
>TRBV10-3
CAIGGREASGANVLTF
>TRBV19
CASRDSTGRNTEAFF
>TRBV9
CASSVAWDGDYEQYF
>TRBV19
CASSIDRDTEAFF
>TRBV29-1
CSVEWYNEQFF
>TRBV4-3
CASSQGDNRVQKLFF
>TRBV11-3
CASSLESRGGEQYF
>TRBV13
CASSLVSRDSNEKLFF
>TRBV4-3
CASSRLAGVYNEQFF
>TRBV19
CASSLLGLAVSSYEQYF
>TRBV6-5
CASRRGTDTGELFF
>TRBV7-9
CASSLSRSSLNGYTF
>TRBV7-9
CASDSAGQRAYNEQFF
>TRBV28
CVTSGIYNEQFF
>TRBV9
CASSVVGGESTDTQYF
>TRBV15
CATSRDQGQETQYF
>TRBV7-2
CASSSLNRGDTQYF
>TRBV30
CAWNAVGRAAYEQYF
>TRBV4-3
CASSHSRDRDNEQFF
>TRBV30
CAWSPGQRANYGYTF
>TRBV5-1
CASSSGTSGSSYEQYF
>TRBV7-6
CASSLGTDYGYTF
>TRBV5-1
CASSLAGDVSPFF
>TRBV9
CASSIRDGDTQYF
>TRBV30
CAWGGGSYEQYF
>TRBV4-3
CASSPAGAGDTQYF
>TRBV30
CAWRMGSLAKNIQYF
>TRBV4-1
CASRAIGSRNTGELFF
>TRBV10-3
CAISVTTTGNTIYF
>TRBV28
CASSPGRIDPPTPYEQYF